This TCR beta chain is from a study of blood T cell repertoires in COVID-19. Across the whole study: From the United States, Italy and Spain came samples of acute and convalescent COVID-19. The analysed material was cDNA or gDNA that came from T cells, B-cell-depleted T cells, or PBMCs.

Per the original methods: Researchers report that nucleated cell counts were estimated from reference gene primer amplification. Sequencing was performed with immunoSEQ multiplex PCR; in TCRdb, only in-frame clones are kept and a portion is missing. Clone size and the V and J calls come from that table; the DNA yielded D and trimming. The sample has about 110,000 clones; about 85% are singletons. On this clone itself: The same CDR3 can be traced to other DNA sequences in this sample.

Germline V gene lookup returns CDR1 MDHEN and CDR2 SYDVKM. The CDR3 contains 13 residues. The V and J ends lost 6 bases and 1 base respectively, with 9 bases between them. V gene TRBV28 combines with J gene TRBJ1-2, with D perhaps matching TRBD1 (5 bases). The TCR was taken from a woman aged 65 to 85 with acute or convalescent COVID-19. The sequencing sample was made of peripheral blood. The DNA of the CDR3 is TGTGCCAGCAGGCCGACAGTTAACTATGGCTACACCTTC. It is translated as CASRPTVNYGYTF.